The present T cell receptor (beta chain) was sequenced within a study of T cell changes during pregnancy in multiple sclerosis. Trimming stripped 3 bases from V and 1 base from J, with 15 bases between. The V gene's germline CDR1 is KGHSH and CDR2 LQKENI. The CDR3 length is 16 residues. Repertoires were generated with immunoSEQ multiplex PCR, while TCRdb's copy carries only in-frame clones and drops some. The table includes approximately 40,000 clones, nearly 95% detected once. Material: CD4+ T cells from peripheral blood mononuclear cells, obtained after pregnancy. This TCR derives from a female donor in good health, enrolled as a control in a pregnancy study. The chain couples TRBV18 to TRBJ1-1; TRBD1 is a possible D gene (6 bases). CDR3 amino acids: CASSPWEGGRNTEAFF. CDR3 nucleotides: TGTGCCAGCTCACCCTGGGAGGGGGGAAGGAACACTGAAGCTTTCTTT.